The 8 T cell receptor beta chains in this list originate from one sample, sequenced in a study of control samples from healthy donors and cancer patients. Here immunoSEQ multiplex PCR was the method, and the copy in TCRdb shows in-frame clones only, minus some. In the table there are 150,000 to 200,000 clones, 88% of which are singletons. Sample: blood. The origin of the receptors is a man younger than 35 in good health.

The gene calls are TRBV18 and TRBJ2-7, with a possible D match to TRBD1 (6 bases). Deletions cut 3 bases from V and 3 bases from J, with 6 bases between. Looked up from germline, CDR1 is KGHSH and CDR2 is LQKENI. This CDR3 spans 12 amino acids. The chain's CDR3 is CASSPDSYEQYF. The CDR3 nucleotides are TGTGCCAGCTCACCGGACAGCTACGAGCAGTACTTC.

In this sample, this clone turned up once. The same CDR3 arises from other DNA sequences in this sample as well. The chain couples TRBV28 to TRBJ2-3, with no clear D. This CDR3 spans 12 amino acids. Germline CDR1 and CDR2: MDHEN and SYDVKM. Deletions cut 6 bases from V and 2 bases from J, with 6 bases between. Here the CDR3 DNA reads TGTGCCAGCAGCCGCAACACAGATACGCAGTATTTT. As protein: CASSRNTDTQYF.

The CDR3 sequence is CASSFWRGGDEQFF. CDR3 bases: TGTGCCAGCAGTTTCTGGCGGGGGGGCGATGAGCAGTTCTTC. V gene TRBV28 combines with J gene TRBJ2-1; TRBD2 matches at 9 bases. Germline assignment: CDR1 MDHEN and CDR2 SYDVKM. There are 14 residues in the CDR3. V lost 3 bases and J lost 8; bases outside the gene matches: 5.

Details on this clone: No conserved phenylalanine or tryptophan ends this CDR3, so it is likely a read error. It is unclear where the CDR3 begins or ends on the DNA, so no DNA is shown, and the CDR3 is as TCRdb lists it. The chain carries TRBV7-5 and TRBJ2-7. TRBV7-5 represents a pseudogene. 9 amino acids form the CDR3, both terminal residues included. The CDR3 protein is CARSLGGAS.

This chain links TRBV24-1 with TRBJ1-5; no firm D call. The germline V and J ends were trimmed by 7 bases and 2 bases, with 8 bases remaining between them. The CDR3 consists of 13 residues. Germline-derived CDR1 and CDR2 are KGHDR and SFDVKD. Here the CDR3 reads CATSGEGNQPQHF. DNA of the CDR3: TGTGCCACCAGCGGGGAGGGCAATCAGCCCCAGCATTTT.

This clone was picked up a small number of times. V is TRBV7-6 and J is TRBJ1-5; TRBD1 matches at 10 bases. This CDR3 spans 15 amino acids. The trim removed 0 bases at V and 4 bases at J, leaving 0 bases unmatched. CDR1 and CDR2 from the germline V gene are SGHVS and FNYEAQ. The CDR3 sequence: CASSLAGQGNQPQHF. CDR3 nucleotide sequence: TGTGCCAGCAGCTTAGCGGGACAGGGGAATCAGCCCCAGCATTTT.

This clone was counted only a few times. The chain recombines TRBV6-5 with TRBJ2-2; D not certain. This CDR3 contains 16 residues. Trimming pared 0 bases from V and 4 bases from J, leaving 12 bases between. The germline CDR1 and CDR2 sequences are MNHEY and SVGAGI. CDR3 residues: CASSYSRRTSTGELFF. The CDR3 DNA reads as TGTGCCAGCAGTTACTCGAGGCGGACCTCCACCGGGGAGCTGTTTTTT.

CDR3 nucleotides: TGTGCCAGCAGTTTCCCGGGTCCGGGCGAGCAGTACTTC. Translation gives CASSFPGPGEQYF. This rearrangement joins TRBV28 to TRBJ2-7; D is unresolved. The germline CDR1 and CDR2 sequences are MDHEN and SYDVKM. This CDR3 has 13 amino acids. Trimming removed 3 bases at V and 6 bases at J, with 12 bases between.